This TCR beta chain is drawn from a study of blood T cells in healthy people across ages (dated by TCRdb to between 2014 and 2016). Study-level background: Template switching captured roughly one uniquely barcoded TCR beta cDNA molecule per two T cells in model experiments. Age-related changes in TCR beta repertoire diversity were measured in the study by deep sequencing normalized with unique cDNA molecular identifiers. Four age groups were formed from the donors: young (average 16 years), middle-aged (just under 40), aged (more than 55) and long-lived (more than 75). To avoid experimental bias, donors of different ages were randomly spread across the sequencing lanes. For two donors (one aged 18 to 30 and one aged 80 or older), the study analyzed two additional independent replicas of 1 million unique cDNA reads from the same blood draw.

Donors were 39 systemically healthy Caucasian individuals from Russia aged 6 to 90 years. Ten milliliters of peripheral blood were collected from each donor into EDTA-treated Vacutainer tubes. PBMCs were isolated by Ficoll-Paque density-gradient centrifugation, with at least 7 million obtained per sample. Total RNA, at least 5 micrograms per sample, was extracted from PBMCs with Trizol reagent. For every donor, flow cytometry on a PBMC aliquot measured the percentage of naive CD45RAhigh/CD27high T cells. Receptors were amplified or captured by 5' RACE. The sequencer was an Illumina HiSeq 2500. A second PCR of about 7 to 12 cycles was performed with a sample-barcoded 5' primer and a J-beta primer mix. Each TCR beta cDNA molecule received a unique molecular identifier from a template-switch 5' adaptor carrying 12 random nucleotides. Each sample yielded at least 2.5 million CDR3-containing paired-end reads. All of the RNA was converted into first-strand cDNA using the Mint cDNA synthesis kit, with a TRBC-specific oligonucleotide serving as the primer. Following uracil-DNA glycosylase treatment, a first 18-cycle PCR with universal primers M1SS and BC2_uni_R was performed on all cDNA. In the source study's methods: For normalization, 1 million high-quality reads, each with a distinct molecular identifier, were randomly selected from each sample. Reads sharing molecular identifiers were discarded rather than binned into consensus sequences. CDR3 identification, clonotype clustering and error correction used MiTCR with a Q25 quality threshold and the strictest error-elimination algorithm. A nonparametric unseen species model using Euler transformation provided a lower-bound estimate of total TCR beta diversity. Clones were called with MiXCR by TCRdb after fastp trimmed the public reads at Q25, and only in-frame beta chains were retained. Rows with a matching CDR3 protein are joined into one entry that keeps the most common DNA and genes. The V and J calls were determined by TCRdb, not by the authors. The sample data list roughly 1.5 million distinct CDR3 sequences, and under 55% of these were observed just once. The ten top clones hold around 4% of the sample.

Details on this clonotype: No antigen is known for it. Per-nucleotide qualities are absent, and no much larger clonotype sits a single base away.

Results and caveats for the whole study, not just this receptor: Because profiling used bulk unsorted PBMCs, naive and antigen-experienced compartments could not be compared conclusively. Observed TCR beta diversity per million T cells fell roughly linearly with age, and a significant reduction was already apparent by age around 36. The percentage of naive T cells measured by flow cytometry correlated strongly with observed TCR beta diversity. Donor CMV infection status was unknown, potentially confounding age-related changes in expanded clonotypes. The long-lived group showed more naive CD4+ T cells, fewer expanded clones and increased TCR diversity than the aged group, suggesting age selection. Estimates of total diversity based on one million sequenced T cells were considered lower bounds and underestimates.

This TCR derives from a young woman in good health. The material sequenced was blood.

The CDR3 amino acid sequence is: CASSSGQGGNYGYTF. The DNA sequence is as follows: TGCGCCAGCAGCTCGGGACAGGGCGGCAACTATGGCTACACCTTC. The V and J genes are TRBV5-1 and TRBJ1-2, and TRBD1 matches 9 of the central bases. The junction shows trimming of 3 bases on V and 2 bases on J, and the gene matches do not reach 5 bases of it. The CDR3 contains 15 residues, cysteine and phenylalanine counted. Of all the DNA, just the CDR3 is kept, 45 bases in frame from base 1. Based on the germline V gene, the CDR1 and CDR2 sequences are SGHRS and YFSETQ. Beyond the CDR3, the reference TRBV5-1 and TRBJ1-2 genes provide the residues; the full variable domain reads: KAGVTQTPRYLIKTRGQQVTLSCSPISGHRSVSWYQQTPGQGLQFLFEYFSETQRNKGNFPGRFSGRQFSNSRSEMNVSTLELGDSALYLCASSSGQGGNYGYTFGSGTRLTVV.